This T cell receptor (beta chain) was retrieved from a study of OX40 agonist ivuxolimab in advanced cancers. TCRdb's copy holds only in-frame clones and misses some; the assay was immunoSEQ multiplex PCR. The sample includes more than 45,000 clones, approximately 83% of them seen just once. The trim removed 6 bases at V and 5 bases at J, leaving 8 bases unmatched. The CDR3 runs 16 residues. The germline V gene encodes CDR1 WNHNN and CDR2 SYGVQD (reference sequence). The sequencing here drew on CD4+ or CD8+ T cells sorted from blood, taken in a trial of the OX40 agonist ivuxolimab. This clonotype originated in an adult with an advanced solid tumor such as melanoma, head and neck, liver or kidney cancer. This chain joins TRBV10-1 and TRBJ2-3; 13 bases align to TRBD2. The CDR3 region is CASSTSGTSGKDTQYF. CDR3 DNA sequence: TGCGCCAGCAGCACCTCCGGGACTAGCGGGAAAGATACGCAGTATTTT.